This TCR beta chain came from a study of T cell responses to AZD1222 COVID-19 vaccine. Germline values: CDR1 MGHRA, CDR2 YSYEKL. The CDR3 runs 15 residues. V was pared by 1 base and J by 5 bases, with 14 bases between. Assay: immunoSEQ multiplex PCR; the TCRdb copy retains only in-frame clones and omits some. The sample includes about 88,000 clones, less than 90% of them seen just once. On this clone: Its target is unknown.

Study observations and caveats: Reportedly, nearly half of unique spike TCRs recognized epitopes outside B.1.351/B.1.1.7 mutations. Donors were largely white British and mainly female; clonal diversity was possibly underestimated.

V usage is TRBV4-1 and J usage is TRBJ1-1; unclear D gene. This receptor was identified in an adult who received the AZD1222 COVID-19 vaccine. This material consisted of peripheral blood, taken 28 days after the second AZD1222 dose. The CDR3 DNA follows: TGCGCCAGCAGCCAAGGGGTGAGTCCCGGGACTGAAGCTTTCTTT. It yields the protein CASSQGVSPGTEAFF.